The 30 T cell receptor beta chains reported below all come from one sample, sequenced in a study of T cell responses to AZD1222 COVID-19 vaccine. Profiling relied on immunoSEQ multiplex PCR, and the TCRdb table lists in-frame clones only, not all of them. The data hold some 150,000 clones, with nearly 90% observed a single time. The sample was peripheral blood, taken 28 days after the second dose of the MenACWY control vaccine. These TCRs come from an adult who received the MenACWY meningococcal vaccine as a control.

The chain has TRBV28 and TRBJ2-3; D remains unclear. Germline V lookup: CDR1 MDHEN, CDR2 SYDVKM. The CDR3 contains 15 residues. Trimming shortened V by 8 bases and J by 0 bases, and 15 bases separated the two germline ends. The CDR3, as DNA: TGTGCCAGCTCTTCGGACGGATCCAGCACAGATACGCAGTATTTT. Amino acid sequence: CASSSDGSSTDTQYF.

The chain couples TRBV6-1 to TRBJ2-3; D call uncertain. The germline V gene encodes CDR1 MNHNS and CDR2 SASEGT. The germline V and J ends were trimmed by 4 bases and 1 base, with 15 bases remaining between them. CDR3 length: 16 amino acids. The CDR3 coding sequence is TGTGCCAGCAGTGGACCTTTTAACGGCGGCACAGATACGCAGTATTTT. Amino acids: CASSGPFNGGTDTQYF.

V and J are TRBV6-5 and TRBJ2-3; 9 bases align to TRBD2. Germline V gene lookup returns CDR1 MNHEY and CDR2 SVGAGI. The ends lost 8 bases at V and 4 bases at J; junction bases unmatched: 7. The CDR3 extends over 14 amino acids. CDR3 sequence: CASGRLAGPDTQYF. The CDR3 coding sequence is TGTGCCAGCGGGCGTCTAGCGGGACCAGATACGCAGTATTTT.

This chain links TRBV5-1 with TRBJ1-3; D gene ambiguous. This CDR3 is 14 amino acids long. Trimming cost V 1 base and J 1 base, with 6 bases left between them. Germline CDR1 is SGHRS and CDR2 is YFSETQ. The chain's CDR3 is CASSLTGSGNTIYF. The CDR3 region has the DNA TGCGCCAGCAGCTTGACGGGGTCTGGAAACACCATATATTTT.

This clone was detected once. This chain joins TRBV28 and TRBJ2-2, with 8 bases lining up with TRBD1. Trimming cost V 2 bases and J 6 bases; bases outside gene matches: 5. The CDR3 has 15 residues. CDR1 and CDR2 from the germline V gene are MDHEN and SYDVKM. CDR3 protein: CASSLEDRVSGELFF. The CDR3, as DNA: TGTGCCAGCAGTTTAGAGGACAGGGTATCCGGGGAGCTGTTTTTT.

V and J are TRBV6-2 or TRBV6-3 and TRBJ2-5, with D hard to call. Trimming shortened V by 3 bases and J by 10 bases, and 18 bases separated the two germline ends. The CDR3 totals 14 residues. Germline V gene data show CDR1 as MNHEY and CDR2 as SVGEGT. The CDR3 DNA sequence: TGTGCCAGCAGTTATAGCCCCTTTCCCCGTGGCCAGTACTTC. Translated: CASSYSPFPRGQYF.

This chain uses TRBV19 with TRBJ2-7, with 9 bases lining up with TRBD2. The CDR3 consists of 15 residues. Germline values: CDR1 LNHDA, CDR2 SQIVND (reference sequence). V shed 5 bases, J shed 3 bases, and the junction held 8 bases outside the gene matches. The CDR3 DNA is TGTGCCAGTAGTTTCCTGACTAGCGGAATCTACGAGCAGTACTTC. This codes for CASSFLTSGIYEQYF.

V gene TRBV11-2 combines with J gene TRBJ2-1, with TRBD2 matching over 7 bases. Germline assignment: CDR1 SGHAT and CDR2 FQNNGV. V shed 6 bases and J 4 bases; nucleotides not matched to a gene: 21. The CDR3 is 19 residues long. CDR3 sequence: CASSHPADRAGNIYNEQFF. CDR3 nucleotides: TGTGCCAGCAGTCACCCAGCGGACCGAGCGGGAAATATATACAATGAGCAGTTCTTC.

This clone was seen a single time. The chain has TRBV27 and TRBJ2-2, with 11 positions matching TRBD1. V shed 10 bases, J shed 6 bases, and the junction held 7 bases outside the gene matches. From germline, CDR1 is MNHEY and CDR2 SMNVEV (reference sequence). This CDR3 spans 14 amino acids. CDR3 sequence reads: CATRDRGSAGELFF. The CDR3 bases are TGTGCCACCCGGGACAGGGGGTCGGCCGGGGAGCTGTTTTTT.

The V gene is TRBV5-4, the J gene TRBJ1-1; no definite D call. V was shortened by 3 bases and J by 3 bases, with 12 bases between the two germline ends. CDR1 is SGHNT, CDR2 YYREEE, per germline (reference sequence). This CDR3 is 14 amino acids long. CDR3 protein: CASSYPGGDTEAFF. The CDR3 DNA is TGTGCCAGCAGCTATCCGGGAGGAGACACTGAAGCTTTCTTT.

Here the CDR3 reads CASSLGAGSGNTIYF. For the CDR3, the DNA is TGTGCCAGCAGCTTAGGGGCAGGGAGCGGAAACACCATATATTTT. The V and J genes are TRBV7-2 and TRBJ1-3; maybe TRBD1 (5 bases). V was clipped by 1 base and J by 4 bases, with 11 bases between them. CDR1 and CDR2 from the germline V gene are SGHTA and FQGNSA. The CDR3 sequence is 15 residues long. Filled out from reference TRBV7-2 and TRBJ1-3, the complete variable domain reads GAGVSQSPSNKVTEKGKDVELRCDPISGHTALYWYRQSLGQGLEFLIYFQGNSAPDKSGLPSDRFSAERTGGSVSTLTIQRTQQEDSAVYLCASSLGAGSGNTIYFGEGSWLTVV.

The rearrangement joins TRBV19 to TRBJ1-3; 10 nucleotides match TRBD1. Germline CDR1 LNHDA, CDR2 SQIVND (reference sequence). V dropped 5 bases and J dropped 2; count of bases not matched to a gene: 3. CDR3 length equals 15 residues. The CDR3 bases are TGTGCCAGTAGTCCGGACAGGGGGACTGGAAACACCATATATTTT. The encoded protein is CASSPDRGTGNTIYF.

V is TRBV11-3 and J is TRBJ1-4, with TRBD1 as a possible D gene (5 bases). This CDR3 is 15 amino acids long. V lost 5 bases to trimming and J lost 8 bases, with 18 bases between them. CDR1 is SGHNT, CDR2 YENEEA, per germline. The CDR3 reads CASSQEGSKGEKLFF. CDR3 in DNA: TGTGCCAGCAGCCAGGAGGGCTCTAAGGGGGAAAAACTGTTTTTT.

V usage is TRBV28 and J usage is TRBJ2-3; weak D call: TRBD1 (5 bases). This CDR3 comprises 12 residues. The V and J ends lost 4 bases and 6 bases respectively, with 8 bases between them. In germline, CDR1 is MDHEN, CDR2 SYDVKM. Here the CDR3 DNA reads TGTGCCAGCAGTTCCAGGGTGGATACGCAGTATTTT. It codes for CASSSRVDTQYF.

CDR3 sequence reads: CASSFLGSSYEQYF. The CDR3 bases are TGTGCCAGCAGCTTTCTCGGAAGCTCCTACGAGCAGTACTTC. V and J are TRBV11-2 and TRBJ2-7; D is undetermined. Germline V gene sequence: CDR1 SGHAT, CDR2 FQNNGV. The CDR3 has 14 residues. V lost 3 bases and J 0 bases, leaving 9 bases between the germline ends.

This clone was detected only a few times. The CDR3 spells CASSGDRSRFDEQFF. The DNA for the CDR3 is TGTGCCAGCAGTGGGGACAGGTCGAGGTTTGATGAGCAGTTCTTC. V and J are TRBV2 and TRBJ2-1, with 8 bases matching TRBD1. The germline V gene encodes CDR1 SNHLY and CDR2 FYNNEI. This CDR3 has 15 amino acids. J was trimmed by 8 bases and V by 4 bases; bases with no gene match: 10.

V is TRBV7-2 and J is TRBJ2-2; TRBD2 matches 14 bases. After removal of 3 bases from V and 4 bases from J, the junction contained 4 bases not matched to a gene. This CDR3 spans 17 amino acids. Looked up from germline, CDR1 is SGHTA and CDR2 is FQGNSA. This chain's CDR3 is CASSFPGTSGGTGELFF. The CDR3 region has the DNA TGTGCCAGCAGCTTTCCCGGGACTAGCGGGGGCACCGGGGAGCTGTTTTTT. The whole variable domain, remainder taken from reference TRBV7-2 and TRBJ2-2, is GAGVSQSPSNKVTEKGKDVELRCDPISGHTALYWYRQSLGQGLEFLIYFQGNSAPDKSGLPSDRFSAERTGGSVSTLTIQRTQQEDSAVYLCASSFPGTSGGTGELFFGEGSRLTVL.

This chain uses TRBV29-1 with TRBJ2-7; D is uncertain. There are 16 residues in the CDR3. CDR1 and CDR2 (germline): SQVTM, ANQGSEA. Deletions cut 4 bases from V and 0 bases from J, with 19 bases between. As DNA, the CDR3 is TGCAGCGTTGCTGTAGGCGAGATGGGATACTCCTACGAGCAGTACTTC. It is translated as CSVAVGEMGYSYEQYF.

The V call is TRBV27, the J call TRBJ2-4; TRBD1 matches at 9 bases. This CDR3 has 17 residues. Trimming cost V 2 bases and J 3 bases; bases outside gene matches: 8. CDR1 is MNHEY, CDR2 SMNVEV, per germline (reference sequence). The CDR3 reads CASSLIYGDRDKNIQYF. The CDR3 DNA reads as TGTGCCAGCAGTTTAATATACGGGGACAGGGACAAAAACATTCAGTACTTC.

In its sample, this clone was seen once. The chain joins TRBV18 to TRBJ2-1; 8 bases are shared with TRBD2. Germline CDR1 KGHSH, CDR2 LQKENI. This CDR3 spans 21 amino acids. J lost 0 bases, V lost 0 bases, and 16 bases had no gene match. The DNA of the CDR3 is TGTGCCAGCTCACCACCAAGGTTCGGAGGGCTAGCGGGTCACTCCTACAATGAGCAGTTCTTC. Translating gives CASSPPRFGGLAGHSYNEQFF.

This chain joins TRBV18 and TRBJ2-3, with 8 bases lining up with TRBD2. The CDR3 has 14 residues. Germline assignment: CDR1 KGHSH and CDR2 LQKENI. V dropped 3 bases and J dropped 3; count of bases not matched to a gene: 2. As DNA, the CDR3 is TGTGCCAGCTCACCGGGACTAGGAACAGATACGCAGTATTTT. Encoded protein: CASSPGLGTDTQYF.

J is TRBJ1-1 and V is TRBV23-1; D not certain. TRBV23-1 qualifies as an ORF whose function is uncertain. Between the trimmed V and J ends, which lost 3 bases and 1 base, there was a span of 15 bases. The CDR3 runs to 16 residues. The CDR3 loop is CASSQSRGGRNTEAFF. CDR3 nucleotides: TGCGCCAGCAGTCAGTCCCGCGGAGGGCGGAACACTGAAGCTTTCTTT.

The rearrangement uses TRBV5-1 and TRBJ1-1; 8 nucleotides line up with TRBD1. This CDR3 comprises 15 residues. V lost 3 bases and J lost 0; bases outside the gene matches: 4. CDR1 and CDR2 from the germline V gene are SGHRS and YFSETQ. In DNA form, the CDR3 reads TGCGCCAGCAGCTCCCGGGACAGGATGAACACTGAAGCTTTCTTT. Its protein product is CASSSRDRMNTEAFF.

The V gene is TRBV30, the J gene TRBJ2-2; no firm D call. The CDR3 has 13 residues. Trimming pared 3 bases from V and 4 bases from J, leaving 9 bases between. Per germline, CDR1 GTSNPN and CDR2 SVGIG (reference sequence). The CDR3 region has the DNA TGTGCCTGGAGAGCATGGACCACCGGGGAGCTGTTTTTT. It specifies CAWRAWTTGELFF.

The chain joins TRBV7-3 to TRBJ2-7; D is possibly TRBD2 (5 bases). The CDR3 is 14 residues long. Looked up from germline, CDR1 is SGHTA and CDR2 is FQGTGA. V gave up 1 base and J gave up 3 bases, with 10 bases separating them. The CDR3 DNA reads as TGTGCCAGCAGCTTAATCGGGAACTACTACGAGCAGTACTTC. Residues: CASSLIGNYYEQYF. The variable domain in full, with the rest retrieved from reference TRBV7-3 and TRBJ2-7, is GAGVSQTPSNKVTEKGKYVELRCDPISGHTALYWYRQSLGQGPEFLIYFQGTGAADDSGLPNDRFFAVRPEGSVSTLKIQRTERGDSAVYLCASSLIGNYYEQYFGPGTRLTVT.

This clone came up once. The chain combines TRBV5-4 with TRBJ2-2; 8 bases map to TRBD2. CDR3 size: 15 residues. Looked up from germline, CDR1 is SGHNT and CDR2 is YYREEE (reference sequence). Trimming took 3 bases from V and 6 from J; bases not matched to a gene: 7. CDR3 DNA sequence: TGTGCCAGCAGCTCTTTTAGCGGGGCCTCCGGGGAGCTGTTTTTT. Its translation is CASSSFSGASGELFF.

This clone was observed a handful of times. The rearrangement links TRBV6-2 or TRBV6-3 to TRBJ2-7, with D unresolved. The CDR3 has 12 residues. Germline assignment: CDR1 MNHEY and CDR2 SVGEGT. The V end lost 2 bases, the J end lost 2 bases, and 4 bases lay between the germline ends. CDR3 nucleotides: TGTGCCAGCAGTTACGGACCCTACGAGCAGTACTTC. It codes for CASSYGPYEQYF.

The chain is built from TRBV19 and TRBJ1-2; TRBD1 agrees at 9 bases. In germline, CDR1 is LNHDA, CDR2 SQIVND (reference sequence). The CDR3 spans 15 residues. V shed 5 bases, J shed 4 bases, and the junction held 8 bases outside the gene matches. CDR3 region: CASSRGQGLTYGYTF. CDR3 nucleotides: TGTGCCAGTAGTCGGGGACAGGGACTAACCTATGGCTACACCTTC.

The genes are TRBV24-1 and TRBJ2-3; TRBD1 or TRBD2 may be the D gene (5 bases each). V lost 9 bases and J 0 bases, leaving 9 bases between the germline ends. CDR1 KGHDR and CDR2 SFDVKD come from the germline V gene. The CDR3 is made up of 13 amino acids. CDR3 bases: TGTGCCACCGGGGGAAAAAGCACAGATACGCAGTATTTT. Amino acids: CATGGKSTDTQYF.

This chain connects TRBV27 to TRBJ1-2; 8 nucleotides match TRBD1. The CDR3 runs to 16 residues. J lost 8 bases, V lost 0 bases, and 11 bases had no gene match. The germline V gene has CDR1 MNHEY and CDR2 SMNVEV (reference sequence). The chain's CDR3 is CASSLSPGQAEEGYTF. The DNA of the CDR3 is TGTGCCAGCAGTTTATCCCCGGGACAGGCGGAGGAAGGCTACACCTTC.